Presented here are 11 T cell receptor beta chains from one specimen sequenced in a study of a mutant IDH1 vaccine in newly diagnosed glioma. Time point denoted: week 5, during vaccination. Vaccinated patients received 300 ug of mutant IDH1 20-mer peptide per dose, with topical imiquimod. Sequenced by immunoSEQ multiplex PCR; TCRdb stores in-frame clones only, minus some. The sample contains 50,000 to 60,000 clones, roughly 78% of which appear only once. Antigen specificity for these receptors is unknown. The specimen was PBMCs, collected from a glioma patient whose treatment included an IDH1 peptide vaccine. These receptors were taken from a man aged 45 to 65 with glioma.

The CDR3 reads CASSPKDRDYEQYF. DNA for the CDR3: TGTGCCAGCTCACCAAAGGACAGGGACTACGAGCAGTACTTC. The chain has TRBV18 and TRBJ2-7; 8 nucleotides align to TRBD1. The CDR3 runs to 14 residues. Germline lookup yields CDR1 KGHSH and CDR2 LQKENI. V lost 2 bases to trimming and J lost 3 bases; unmatched junction nucleotides: 3.

This chain links TRBV4-2 with TRBJ2-5; D tentatively reads TRBD1 or TRBD2 (5 bases each). The V and J ends lost 1 base and 2 bases respectively, with 8 bases between them. Germline assignment: CDR1 LGHNA and CDR2 YNFKEQ. The CDR3 has 14 residues. The CDR3: CASSQGGGQETQYF. Written as DNA, the CDR3 is TGTGCCAGCAGCCAAGGTGGGGGTCAAGAGACCCAGTACTTC.

The chain joins TRBV19 to TRBJ1-1; 9 bases match TRBD1. The CDR3 sequence is 14 residues long. V trimming: 5 bases; J trimming: 4 bases; junction bases outside the gene matches: 5. Germline lookup yields CDR1 LNHDA and CDR2 SQIVND (reference sequence). The CDR3 loop is CASSQQGAGTEAFF. The CDR3 bases are TGTGCCAGTAGTCAACAGGGGGCGGGCACTGAAGCTTTCTTT.

This clone was found once. This rearrangement joins TRBV5-1 to TRBJ2-2; 8 bases match TRBD1. Trimming took 3 bases from V and 5 from J; bases not matched to a gene: 3. This CDR3 is built from 14 residues. Germline V lookup: CDR1 SGHRS, CDR2 YFSETQ. In DNA, the CDR3 is TGCGCCAGCAGCTCCGGACAGGGTACCGGGGAGCTGTTTTTT. Its translation: CASSSGQGTGELFF.

The chain employs TRBV19 and TRBJ1-5; possible D gene TRBD1, 5 bases. Deletions cut 4 bases from V and 5 bases from J, with 9 bases between. Germline-derived CDR1 and CDR2 are LNHDA and SQIVND (reference sequence). The CDR3 sequence is 13 residues long. The CDR3 reads CASSSFRDQPQHF. In DNA, the CDR3 is TGTGCCAGTAGTAGTTTCAGGGATCAGCCCCAGCATTTT.

The chain carries TRBV9 and TRBJ1-2; 7 bases are shared with TRBD1. The J segment lost 6 bases and the V segment lost 2 bases, leaving 7 bases of the junction unmatched. The CDR3 is 14 residues long. Looked up from germline, CDR1 is SGDLS and CDR2 is YYNGEE. CDR3 nucleotides: TGTGCCAGCAGCGTCCGGGAGGGGGCGGATGGCTACACCTTC. Protein: CASSVREGADGYTF.

The DNA of the CDR3 is TGTGCCAGCAGCACCTGGGGGGACACTGAAGCTTTCTTT. Protein product: CASSTWGDTEAFF. The chain couples TRBV7-2 to TRBJ1-1; D may be TRBD1 (5 bases). The V end was cut by 5 bases, the J end by 3 bases, with 10 bases between. The CDR3 covers 13 residues. Germline CDR1 and CDR2: SGHTA and FQGNSA.

The chain uses TRBV4-2 and TRBJ1-2; no reliable D call. V was pared by 0 bases and J by 5 bases, with 13 bases between. Looked up from germline, CDR1 is LGHNA and CDR2 is YNFKEQ. CDR3 size: 15 residues. CDR3 sequence: CASSQDIIARYGYTF. Here the CDR3 DNA reads TGTGCCAGCAGCCAAGACATCATTGCGAGGTATGGCTACACCTTC.

The chain uses TRBV28 and TRBJ2-3, with D uncertain. This CDR3 is built from 15 residues. Trimming removed 3 bases at V and 1 base at J, with 11 bases between. Germline loops: CDR1 MDHEN, CDR2 SYDVKM. The CDR3 sequence is CASSLVQRGTDTQYF. Here the CDR3 DNA reads TGTGCCAGCAGTTTGGTCCAGCGAGGCACAGATACGCAGTATTTT.

The J gene is TRBJ1-4, the V gene TRBV30; the D is unclear. CDR3 length equals 12 residues. CDR1 and CDR2 from the germline V gene are GTSNPN and SVGIG (reference sequence). V was clipped by 1 base and J by 8 bases, with 8 bases between them. DNA of the CDR3: TGTGCCTGGAGTGGGTTGGGCGAAAAACTGTTTTTT. Its translation is CAWSGLGEKLFF.

CDR3 nucleotides: TGTGCCGGACAGGGCTGCAATCAGCCCCAGCATTTT. Amino acids: CAGQGCNQPQHF. The V gene is TRBV21-1, the J gene TRBJ1-5; TRBD1, the table's D call, was not compared with the DNA. TRBV21-1 represents a pseudogene. The CDR3 has 12 residues.